The clone carrying this T cell receptor (beta chain) was picked up one time. Its target is not known. These data come from a study of immune evolution from preneoplasia to lung adenocarcinoma. In germline, CDR1 is MDHEN, CDR2 SYDVKM. The CDR3 loop spans 14 amino acids. Trimming removed 8 bases from V and 5 bases from J; junction bases left unmatched: 9. The table came from immunoSEQ multiplex PCR; TCRdb's copy has only in-frame clones and leaves some out. Found here are several thousand clones, 75% to 85% of them singletons; the top ten hold about 8%. Histologic diagnosis was independently verified by two lung pathologists. Broader study findings: Top clone frequencies peaked in normal lung, apparently declining through invasive adenocarcinoma.

Source material: FFPE minimally invasive lung adenocarcinoma tissue. This receptor was identified in a person aged 60-79 years with lung adenocarcinoma. The chain uses TRBV28 and TRBJ2-7; 10 bases agree with TRBD1. This CDR3 is CASGRDRGTHEQYF. For the CDR3, the DNA is TGTGCCAGCGGCCGGGACAGGGGAACCCACGAGCAGTACTTC.